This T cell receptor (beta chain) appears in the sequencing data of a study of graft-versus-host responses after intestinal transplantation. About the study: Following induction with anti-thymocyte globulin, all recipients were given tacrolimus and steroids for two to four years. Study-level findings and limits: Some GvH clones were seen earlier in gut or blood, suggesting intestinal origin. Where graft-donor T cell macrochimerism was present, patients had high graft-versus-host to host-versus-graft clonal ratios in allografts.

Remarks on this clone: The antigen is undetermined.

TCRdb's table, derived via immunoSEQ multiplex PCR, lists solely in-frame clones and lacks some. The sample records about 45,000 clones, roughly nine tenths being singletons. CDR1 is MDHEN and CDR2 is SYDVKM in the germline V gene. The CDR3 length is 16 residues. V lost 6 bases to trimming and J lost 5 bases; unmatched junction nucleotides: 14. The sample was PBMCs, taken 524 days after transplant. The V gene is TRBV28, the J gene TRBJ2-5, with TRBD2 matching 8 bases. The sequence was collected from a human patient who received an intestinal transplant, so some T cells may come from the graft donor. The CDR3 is CASRDTKRERGETQYF. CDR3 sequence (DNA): TGTGCCAGCAGGGACACTAAGCGGGAGAGGGGGGAGACCCAGTACTTC.